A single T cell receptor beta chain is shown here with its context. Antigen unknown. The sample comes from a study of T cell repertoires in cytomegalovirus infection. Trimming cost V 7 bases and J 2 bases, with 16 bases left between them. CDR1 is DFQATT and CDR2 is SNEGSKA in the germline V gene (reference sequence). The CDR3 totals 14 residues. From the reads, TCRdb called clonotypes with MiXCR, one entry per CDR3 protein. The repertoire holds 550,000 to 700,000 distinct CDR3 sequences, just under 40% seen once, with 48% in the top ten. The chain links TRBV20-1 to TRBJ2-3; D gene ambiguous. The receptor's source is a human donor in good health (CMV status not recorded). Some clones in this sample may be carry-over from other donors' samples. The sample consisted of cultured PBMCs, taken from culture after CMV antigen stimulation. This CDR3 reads CSGRILDNTDTQYF. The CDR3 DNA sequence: TGCAGTGGCCGAATCCTCGACAACACAGATACGCAGTATTTT.